This record looks at one T cell receptor (beta chain) sequence and its context. The antigen is undetermined. CDR3 length: 13 residues. Looked up from germline, CDR1 is GTSNPN and CDR2 is SVGIG (reference sequence). V was clipped by 8 bases and J by 8 bases, with 16 bases between them. Sequencing targeted expressed TCRB transcripts, as all isolated RNA had been reverse transcribed. Produced via immunoSEQ multiplex PCR; TCRdb's table is partial and in-frame only. Counted here are 200,000 to 300,000 clones, roughly 10% occurring once; the ten biggest clones make up more than 0.015%. These data come from a study of beta chain features in type 1 diabetes. Study conclusions and caveats: All four CD4+ subsets from Type 1 diabetes patients carried moderately but significantly shorter TCRB CDR3s. The study notes PCR might favor shorter templates equally in patients and controls.

The J gene is TRBJ1-6, the V gene TRBV30; D may be TRBD1 (5 bases). Sequencing used naive CD4+ T cells from blood. This sequence originates from a man aged 25-45 years with type 1 diabetes. The DNA for the CDR3 is TGTGCCCGCCAGGGTATTACGGATTCACCCCTCCACTTT. This translates into CARQGITDSPLHF.